Below, 25 T cell receptor beta chains from the same sample are listed, as sequenced in a study of cytomegalovirus exposure and HLA in healthy donors. Use of 60 Vbeta and 13 Jbeta primers characterized the PCR. Clones were sequenced by immunoSEQ multiplex PCR, and TCRdb holds only the in-frame ones, with some missing. The sample consists of fewer than 200,000 clones, more than 70% of them appearing once. Source material: PBMCs. Source of these receptors: a girl between 10 and 17 years old in good health and CMV-seronegative.

This clone was seen only a few times. V is TRBV6-4 and J is TRBJ2-6; no clear D gene. V was clipped by 3 bases and J by 0 bases, with 6 bases between them. Germline assignment: CDR1 MRHNA and CDR2 SNTAGT. The CDR3 has 15 residues. The CDR3 DNA reads as TGTGCCAGCAGTGAAGAGTACTCTGGGGCCAACGTCCTGACTTTC. Its protein is CASSEEYSGANVLTF.

The chain links TRBV15 to TRBJ1-1, with D unresolved. V lost 0 bases and J lost 1, with 3 bases in between. Germline CDR1 is LNHNV and CDR2 is YYDKDF (reference sequence). This CDR3 region has 13 residues. The CDR3 reads CATSRDRNTEAFF. In nucleotides, the CDR3 is TGTGCCACCAGCAGAGACCGGAACACTGAAGCTTTCTTT.

The chain combines TRBV6-6 with TRBJ1-1; no firm D call. CDR3 length equals 16 residues. CDR1 is MNHNY and CDR2 is SVGAGI in the germline V gene (reference sequence). V lost 6 bases to trimming and J lost 1 base, with 18 bases between them. CDR3: CASSPRSGGRNTEAFF. The DNA of the CDR3 is TGTGCCAGCAGCCCACGGTCGGGAGGGAGGAACACTGAAGCTTTCTTT.

The chain joins TRBV7-9 to TRBJ1-2; TRBD1 matches at 8 bases. Unmatched junction bases numbered 5, after V lost 1 base and J lost 4 bases. CDR1 and CDR2 (germline): SEHNR, FQNEAQ (reference sequence). This CDR3 spans 15 amino acids. The CDR3 region has the DNA TGTGCCAGCAGCTTAGGTCGGACAGGGCCCTATGGCTACACCTTC. Translation gives CASSLGRTGPYGYTF.

The J gene is TRBJ1-1, the V gene TRBV27; TRBD1 might be the D (5 bases). Germline CDR1 reads MNHEY; CDR2 reads SMNVEV (reference sequence). The V end lost 6 bases, the J end lost 0 bases, and 14 bases lay between the germline ends. The CDR3 sequence is 15 residues long. This chain's CDR3 is CASRYHGGLNTEAFF. CDR3 DNA: TGTGCCAGCAGATACCACGGGGGGTTGAACACTGAAGCTTTCTTT.

The chain has TRBV5-4 and TRBJ1-1, with D perhaps matching TRBD1 (5 bases). From germline, CDR1 is SGHNT and CDR2 YYREEE (reference sequence). The V gene lost 0 bases and the J gene lost 8 bases, with 8 bases spanning the gap. CDR3 length: 12 amino acids. The CDR3 region is CASSLGTLEAFF. For the CDR3, the DNA is TGTGCCAGCAGCTTGGGGACACTAGAAGCTTTCTTT.

This sequence joins TRBV7-2 and TRBJ1-1, with D possibly being TRBD1 (5 bases). Trimming removed 5 bases at V and 4 bases at J, with 14 bases between. The CDR3 spans 14 residues. In germline, CDR1 is SGHTA, CDR2 FQGNSA. The CDR3: CASSLNGGVTEAFF. CDR3 in DNA: TGTGCCAGCAGCCTCAATGGGGGGGTCACTGAAGCTTTCTTT.

The CDR3 nucleotides are TGTGCCAGCTCAGGCGGGGAATTGGGTCTTTATAGCAATCAGCCCCAGCATTTT. It yields the protein CASSGGELGLYSNQPQHF. This chain joins TRBV28 and TRBJ1-5; D unresolved. Trimming took off 8 bases at V and 0 bases at J, with 23 bases between the two ends. CDR3 size: 18 residues. Germline assignment: CDR1 MDHEN and CDR2 SYDVKM.

V is TRBV6-1 and J is TRBJ1-6, with TRBD1 matching 10 bases. CDR3 size: 15 residues. The J segment lost 10 bases and the V segment lost 7 bases, leaving 10 bases of the junction unmatched. CDR1 is MNHNS, CDR2 SASEGT, per germline. Here the CDR3 DNA reads TGTGCCAGCACCCCGGGACAGGGGTTGAGATCACCCCTCCACTTT. Its translation is CASTPGQGLRSPLHF.

The chain is built from TRBV4-2 and TRBJ1-1; D not resolved. The CDR3 extends over 14 amino acids. V dropped 4 bases and J dropped 0 bases, with 9 bases sitting between them. Germline V gene sequence: CDR1 LGHNA, CDR2 YNFKEQ. In DNA, the CDR3 is TGTGCCAGCAGCCTCAGTGTAATGAACACTGAAGCTTTCTTT. It is translated as CASSLSVMNTEAFF.

The rearrangement uses TRBV6-1 and TRBJ1-3; TRBD1 might be the D (5 bases). CDR1 is MNHNS and CDR2 is SASEGT in the germline V gene. This CDR3 has 12 residues. The V end was cut by 7 bases, the J end by 4 bases, with 8 bases between. The CDR3 DNA is TGTGCCAGCACCAGGGAAGGAAACACCATATATTTT. Residues: CASTREGNTIYF.

This chain joins TRBV18 and TRBJ2-2, with D perhaps matching TRBD2 (5 bases). V was shortened by 5 bases and J by 5 bases, with 18 bases between the two germline ends. Germline V CDR1 and CDR2: KGHSH, LQKENI. This CDR3 comprises 16 residues. CDR3 residues: CASSGSQATGTGELFF. Written as DNA, the CDR3 is TGTGCCAGCTCAGGTTCCCAGGCGACGGGGACCGGGGAGCTGTTTTTT.

V is TRBV4-2 and J is TRBJ1-5, with 7 nucleotides matching TRBD1. The CDR3 length is 15 residues. With 3 bases clipped from V and 4 bases from J, the junction kept 6 bases outside the gene matches. The germline CDR1 and CDR2 sequences are LGHNA and YNFKEQ. The CDR3 loop reads CASSQVRGENQPQHF. CDR3 DNA sequence: TGTGCCAGCAGCCAGGTCAGGGGGGAGAATCAGCCCCAGCATTTT.

The chain combines TRBV7-2 with TRBJ1-2; D is possibly TRBD1 (6 bases). Germline assignment: CDR1 SGHTA and CDR2 FQGNSA. V was shortened by 1 base and J by 8 bases, with 20 bases between the two germline ends. This CDR3 region has 16 residues. This chain's CDR3 is CASSLDSGGGLWGYTF. In DNA form, the CDR3 reads TGTGCCAGCAGCTTAGACTCGGGGGGGGGCCTTTGGGGCTACACCTTC.

This chain connects TRBV6-1 to TRBJ1-3, with TRBD1 as a possible D gene (6 bases). The CDR3 covers 19 residues. Germline V lookup: CDR1 MNHNS, CDR2 SASEGT. V lost 2 bases and J 0 bases, leaving 20 bases between the germline ends. CDR3 loop: CASSERGGKAANSGNTIYF. The CDR3, as DNA: TGTGCCAGCAGTGAAAGGGGGGGGAAAGCGGCCAACTCTGGAAACACCATATATTTT.

The chain carries TRBV4-1 and TRBJ1-4; the D gene is possibly TRBD1 (5 bases). Germline V lookup: CDR1 MGHRA, CDR2 YSYEKL. This CDR3 is 12 amino acids long. V was cut by 4 bases and J by 8 bases, with 8 bases left in between. CDR3 sequence reads: CASSPHREKLFF. The CDR3 bases are TGCGCCAGCAGCCCCCACAGGGAAAAACTGTTTTTT.

The V and J genes are TRBV5-1 and TRBJ2-7; the D is unclear. The V and J ends lost 0 bases and 5 bases respectively, with 12 bases between them. Germline lookup yields CDR1 SGHRS and CDR2 YFSETQ. The CDR3 sequence is 14 residues long. The CDR3 sequence: CASSLEKIRDEQYF. CDR3 coding DNA: TGCGCCAGCAGCTTGGAAAAGATCCGGGACGAGCAGTACTTC.

This clone was detected only once. This chain uses TRBV5-6 with TRBJ2-5; D might be TRBD1 (6 bases). Germline V gene data show CDR1 as SGHDT and CDR2 as YYEEEE. CDR3 length equals 16 residues. V was clipped by 4 bases and J by 3 bases, with 19 bases between them. CDR3 sequence reads: CASSPESRGGKETQYF. The DNA for the CDR3 is TGTGCCAGCAGCCCGGAAAGCCGAGGGGGAAAAGAGACCCAGTACTTC.

The chain uses TRBV6-6 and TRBJ2-2; possibly TRBD1 for D (6 bases). The V and J ends lost 5 bases and 3 bases respectively, with 7 bases between them. Per germline, CDR1 MNHNY and CDR2 SVGAGI (reference sequence). The CDR3 contains 13 residues. The CDR3 coding sequence is TGTGCCAGCAGTGCAGGGGACACCGGGGAGCTGTTTTTT. This translates into CASSAGDTGELFF.

The CDR3 is CASSEFQWGGTDTQYF. The DNA for the CDR3 is TGTGCCAGCAGTGAATTCCAGTGGGGGGGAACAGATACGCAGTATTTT. The chain is built from TRBV25-1 and TRBJ2-3, with 7 bases aligning to TRBD2. V dropped 1 base and J dropped 3; count of bases not matched to a gene: 7. From germline, CDR1 is MGHDK and CDR2 SYGVNS. CDR3 length: 16 amino acids.

The chain combines TRBV4-2 with TRBJ1-6, with D perhaps TRBD1 (5 bases). V lost 0 bases, J lost 8 bases, and 5 bases lay in between. Germline V gene data show CDR1 as LGHNA and CDR2 as YNFKEQ. The CDR3 has 13 amino acids. For the CDR3, the DNA is TGTGCCAGCAGCCAAGACAGGGATTCACCCCTCCACTTT. Translated: CASSQDRDSPLHF.

This chain links TRBV6-6 with TRBJ1-2, with D perhaps matching TRBD1 (5 bases). CDR3 length: 15 residues. Looked up from germline, CDR1 is MNHNY and CDR2 is SVGAGI (reference sequence). V was cut by 2 bases and J by 6 bases, with 16 bases left in between. DNA of the CDR3: TGTGCCAGCAGTTACCCTCGGGGGTCCGTCGATGGCTACACCTTC. Translation: CASSYPRGSVDGYTF.

Only a few counts were recorded for this clone. The chain employs TRBV19 and TRBJ2-2; the match to TRBD1 covers 9 bases. Germline loops: CDR1 LNHDA, CDR2 SQIVND (reference sequence). There are 18 residues in the CDR3. With V trimmed by 6 bases and J by 4 bases, 15 bases remained unmatched. The CDR3 reads CASSSHLPGQGGTGELFF. The CDR3, as DNA: TGTGCCAGTAGCAGTCACCTCCCGGGACAGGGTGGCACCGGGGAGCTGTTTTTT.

This chain uses TRBV7-8 with TRBJ2-1; TRBD2 matches at 9 bases. This CDR3 has 15 residues. V lost 4 bases to trimming and J lost 3 bases; unmatched junction nucleotides: 4. The germline gives CDR1 SGHVS, CDR2 FQNEAQ. CDR3 sequence: CASSSLAGSYNEQFF. CDR3 nucleotide sequence: TGTGCCAGCAGCTCCCTAGCGGGGAGCTACAATGAGCAGTTCTTC.

The CDR3 nucleotides read TGTGCCAGCAGTTACCAGGACGGGAATAACTATGGCTACACCTTC. This translates into CASSYQDGNNYGYTF. This chain connects TRBV6-5 to TRBJ1-2, with D unclear. Trimming left V 2 bases short and J 1 base short, with 11 bases between. CDR1 is MNHEY and CDR2 is SVGAGI in the germline V gene. This CDR3 spans 15 amino acids.